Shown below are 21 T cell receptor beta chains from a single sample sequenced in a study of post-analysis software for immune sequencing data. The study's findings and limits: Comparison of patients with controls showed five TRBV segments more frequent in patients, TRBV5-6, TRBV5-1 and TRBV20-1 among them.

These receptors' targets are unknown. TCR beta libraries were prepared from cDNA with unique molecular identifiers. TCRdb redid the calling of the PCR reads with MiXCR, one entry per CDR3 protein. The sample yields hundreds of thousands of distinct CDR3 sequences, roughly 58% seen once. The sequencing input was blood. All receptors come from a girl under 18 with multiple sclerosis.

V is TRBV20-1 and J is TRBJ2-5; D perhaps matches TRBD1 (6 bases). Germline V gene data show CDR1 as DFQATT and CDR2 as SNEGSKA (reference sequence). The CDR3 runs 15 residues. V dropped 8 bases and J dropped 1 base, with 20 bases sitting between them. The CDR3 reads CSSAGDHEPQETQYF. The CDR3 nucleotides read TGCAGTTCCGCAGGGGACCACGAGCCCCAAGAGACCCAGTACTTC.

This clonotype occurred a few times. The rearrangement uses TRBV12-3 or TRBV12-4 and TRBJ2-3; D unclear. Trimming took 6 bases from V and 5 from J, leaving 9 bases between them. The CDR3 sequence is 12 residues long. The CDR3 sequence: CASRRTGDTQYF. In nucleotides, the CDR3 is TGTGCCAGCAGACGTACGGGAGATACGCAGTATTTT.

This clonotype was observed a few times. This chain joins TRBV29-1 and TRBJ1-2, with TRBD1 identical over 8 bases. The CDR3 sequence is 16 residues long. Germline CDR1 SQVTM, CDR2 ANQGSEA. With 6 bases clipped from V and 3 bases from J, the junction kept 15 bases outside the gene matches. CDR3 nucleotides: TGCAGCGTCGACCAAACACAGGGGGGCAGCGACTATGGCTACACCTTC. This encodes CSVDQTQGGSDYGYTF.

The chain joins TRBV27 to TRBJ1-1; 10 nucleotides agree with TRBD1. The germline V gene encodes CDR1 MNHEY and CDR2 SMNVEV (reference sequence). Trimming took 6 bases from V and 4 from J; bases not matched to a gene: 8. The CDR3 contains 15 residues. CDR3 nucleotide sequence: TGTGCCAGCAGAATCATGGGACAGGGGACCACTGAAGCTTTCTTT. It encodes CASRIMGQGTTEAFF.

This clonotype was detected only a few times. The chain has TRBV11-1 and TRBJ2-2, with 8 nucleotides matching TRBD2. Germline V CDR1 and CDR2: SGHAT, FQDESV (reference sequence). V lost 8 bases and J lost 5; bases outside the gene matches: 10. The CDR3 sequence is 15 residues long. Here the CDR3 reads CASGNGRAWTGELFF. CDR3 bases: TGTGCCAGCGGTAACGGGAGGGCCTGGACCGGGGAGCTGTTTTTT.

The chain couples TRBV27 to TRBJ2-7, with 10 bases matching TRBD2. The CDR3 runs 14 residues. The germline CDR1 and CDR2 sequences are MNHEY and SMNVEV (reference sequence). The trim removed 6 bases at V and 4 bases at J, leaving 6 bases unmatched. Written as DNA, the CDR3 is TGTGCCAGCAGACCCGGGACTAGCGCGTACGAGCAGTACTTC. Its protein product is CASRPGTSAYEQYF.

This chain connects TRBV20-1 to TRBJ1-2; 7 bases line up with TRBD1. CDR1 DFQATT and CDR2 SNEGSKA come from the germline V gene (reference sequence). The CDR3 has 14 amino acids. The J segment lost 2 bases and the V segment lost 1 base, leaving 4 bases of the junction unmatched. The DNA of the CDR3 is TGCAGTGCTAGAGGAAGGGGGCAGAACTATGGCTACACCTTC. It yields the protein CSARGRGQNYGYTF.

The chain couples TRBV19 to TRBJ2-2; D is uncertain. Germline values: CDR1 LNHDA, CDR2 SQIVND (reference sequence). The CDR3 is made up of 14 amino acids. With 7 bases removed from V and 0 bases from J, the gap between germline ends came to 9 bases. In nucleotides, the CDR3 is TGTGCCAGTACCTTGAGCACGAACACCGGGGAGCTGTTTTTT. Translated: CASTLSTNTGELFF.

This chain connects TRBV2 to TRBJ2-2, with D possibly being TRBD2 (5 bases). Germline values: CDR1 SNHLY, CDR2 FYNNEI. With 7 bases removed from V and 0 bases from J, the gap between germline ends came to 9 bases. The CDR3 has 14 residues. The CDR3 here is CASIRSANTGELFF. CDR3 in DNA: TGTGCCAGCATACGTAGCGCGAACACCGGGGAGCTGTTTTTT.

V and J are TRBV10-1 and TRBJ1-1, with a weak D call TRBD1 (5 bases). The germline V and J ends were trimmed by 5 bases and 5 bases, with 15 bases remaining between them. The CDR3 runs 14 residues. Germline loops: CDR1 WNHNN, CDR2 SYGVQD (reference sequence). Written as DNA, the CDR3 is TGCGCCAGCAGTAAGGGGACCGTGGGGACTGAAGCTTTCTTT. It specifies CASSKGTVGTEAFF.

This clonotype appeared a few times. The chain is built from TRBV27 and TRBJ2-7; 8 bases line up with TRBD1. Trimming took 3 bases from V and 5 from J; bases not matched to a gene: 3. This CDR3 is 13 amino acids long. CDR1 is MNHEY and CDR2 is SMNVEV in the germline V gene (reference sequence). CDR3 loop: CASSFQGAHEQYF. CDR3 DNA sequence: TGTGCCAGCAGTTTCCAGGGGGCCCACGAGCAGTACTTC.

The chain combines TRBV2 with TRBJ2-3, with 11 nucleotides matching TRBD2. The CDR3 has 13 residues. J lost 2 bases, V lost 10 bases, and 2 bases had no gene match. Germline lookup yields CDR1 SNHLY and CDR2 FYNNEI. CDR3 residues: CAILAGVTDTQYF. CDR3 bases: TGTGCCATACTAGCGGGGGTCACAGATACGCAGTATTTT.

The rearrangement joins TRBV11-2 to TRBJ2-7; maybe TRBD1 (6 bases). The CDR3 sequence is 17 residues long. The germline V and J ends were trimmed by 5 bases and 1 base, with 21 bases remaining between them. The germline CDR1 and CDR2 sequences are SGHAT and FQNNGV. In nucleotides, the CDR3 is TGTGCCAGCAGCCGCCTCAGGGGTACCAAGGGTTCCTACGAGCAGTACTTC. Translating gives CASSRLRGTKGSYEQYF.

In DNA form, the CDR3 reads TGCGCCAGCAGCGATCCGGGACTAGCGGGGGTCGTAAGAGATACGCAGTATTTT. It encodes CASSDPGLAGVVRDTQYF. This chain links TRBV5-1 with TRBJ2-3, with 14 bases fitting TRBD2. Germline assignment: CDR1 SGHRS and CDR2 YFSETQ. The CDR3 has 18 residues. Trimming removed 4 bases from V and 5 bases from J; junction bases left unmatched: 12.

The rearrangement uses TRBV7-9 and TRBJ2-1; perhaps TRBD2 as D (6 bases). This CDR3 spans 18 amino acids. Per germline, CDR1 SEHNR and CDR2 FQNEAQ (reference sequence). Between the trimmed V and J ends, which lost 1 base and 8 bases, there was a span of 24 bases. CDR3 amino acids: CASSLEKSSGGIFDEQFF. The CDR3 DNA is TGTGCCAGCAGCTTAGAGAAATCATCTGGGGGGATCTTTGATGAGCAGTTCTTC. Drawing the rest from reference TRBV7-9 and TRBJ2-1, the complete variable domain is DTGVSQNPRHKITKRGQNVTFRCDPISEHNRLYWYRQTLGQGPEFLTYFQNEAQLEKSRLLSDRFSAERPKGSFSTLEIQRTEQGDSAMYLCASSLEKSSGGIFDEQFFGPGTRLTVL.

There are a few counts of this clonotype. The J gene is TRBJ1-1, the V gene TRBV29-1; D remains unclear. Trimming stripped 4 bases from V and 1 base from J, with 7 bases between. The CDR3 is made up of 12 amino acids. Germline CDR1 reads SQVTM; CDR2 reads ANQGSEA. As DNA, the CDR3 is TGCAGCGTTGGACGGGCGAACACTGAAGCTTTCTTT. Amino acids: CSVGRANTEAFF.

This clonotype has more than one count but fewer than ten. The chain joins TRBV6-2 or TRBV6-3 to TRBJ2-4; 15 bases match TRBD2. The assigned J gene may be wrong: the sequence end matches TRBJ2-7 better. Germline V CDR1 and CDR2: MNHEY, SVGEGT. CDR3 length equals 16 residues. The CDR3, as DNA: TGTGCCAGCAGTTACGGGACTAGCGGGAGGTTCTACGAGCAGTACTTC. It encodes CASSYGTSGRFYEQYF.

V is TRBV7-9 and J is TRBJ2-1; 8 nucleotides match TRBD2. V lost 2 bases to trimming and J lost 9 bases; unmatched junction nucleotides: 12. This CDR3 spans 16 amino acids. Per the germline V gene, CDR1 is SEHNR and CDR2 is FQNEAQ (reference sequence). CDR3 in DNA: TGTGCCAGCAGCTTAATCCCAGCGGGGGTCTCGTGTGAGCAGTTCTTC. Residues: CASSLIPAGVSCEQFF.

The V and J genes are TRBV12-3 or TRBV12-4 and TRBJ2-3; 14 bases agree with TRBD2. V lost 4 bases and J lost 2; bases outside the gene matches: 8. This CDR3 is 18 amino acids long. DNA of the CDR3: TGTGCCAGCAGTTGGACTAGCGGGGGGCTTTCTTTCACAGATACGCAGTATTTT. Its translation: CASSWTSGGLSFTDTQYF.

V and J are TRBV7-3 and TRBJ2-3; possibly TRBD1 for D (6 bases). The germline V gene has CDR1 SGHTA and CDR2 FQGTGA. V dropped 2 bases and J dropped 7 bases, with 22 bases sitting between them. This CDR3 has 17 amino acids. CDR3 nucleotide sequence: TGTGCCAGCAGCTTACTGGGGTCGAACAGGGCCACCAATACGCAGTATTTT. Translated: CASSLLGSNRATNTQYF.

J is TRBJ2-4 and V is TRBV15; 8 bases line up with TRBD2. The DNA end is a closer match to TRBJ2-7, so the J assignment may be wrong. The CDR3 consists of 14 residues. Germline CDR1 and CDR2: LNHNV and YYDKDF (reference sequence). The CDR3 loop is CATSRVSGGHEQYF. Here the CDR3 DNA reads TGTGCCACCAGCAGAGTCAGCGGGGGACACGAGCAGTACTTC.